The following is a T cell receptor (beta chain) sequence with its context. Its antigen is unknown. Germline and junction disagree at one end, which may indicate a read error. These data originate in a study of blood T cells in healthy people across ages. Study-level information: Per every two T cells, about one barcoded beta molecule was captured by template switching. Study-wide results and limits: TCR beta diversity per million T cells fell roughly linearly with age.

CDR1 and CDR2 from the germline V gene are SGDLS and YYNGEE. The CDR3 has 14 amino acids. For the second PCR, which ran for roughly 6 to 12 cycles, a sample-barcoded 5' primer and a J-beta primer mix were used. Every cDNA molecule carried a tag from a template-switch adaptor bearing 12 random nucleotides. TCRdb processed the 5' RACE reads anew with MiXCR; each CDR3 protein has one entry. The data show some 640,000 distinct CDR3 sequences, with over 45% seen just once and roughly a third held by the top ten. The clonotype comes from a woman aged 60 to 75 in good health. This chain connects TRBV9 to TRBJ2-7, with TRBD2 identical over 9 bases. The sequenced sample consisted of blood. CDR3 nucleotides: TGTGCCTGCAGCGTAGGACTAGCGACGCACGAGCAGTACTTC. Protein sequence: CACSVGLATHEQYF.